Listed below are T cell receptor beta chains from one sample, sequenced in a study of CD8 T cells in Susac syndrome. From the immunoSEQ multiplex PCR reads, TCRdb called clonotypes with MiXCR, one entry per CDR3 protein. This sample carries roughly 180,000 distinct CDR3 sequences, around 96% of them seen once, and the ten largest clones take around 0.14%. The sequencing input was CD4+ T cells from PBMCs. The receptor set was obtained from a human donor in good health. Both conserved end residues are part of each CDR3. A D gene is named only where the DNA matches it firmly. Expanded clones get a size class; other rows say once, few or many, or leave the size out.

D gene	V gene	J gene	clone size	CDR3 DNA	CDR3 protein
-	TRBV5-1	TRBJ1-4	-	TGCGCCAGCAGCTTGGGAGGAATTGCTAATGAAAAACTGTTTTTT	CASSLGGIANEKLFF
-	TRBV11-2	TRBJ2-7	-	TGTGCCAGCAGCAACGACCCCAGAGGCTCCTACGAGCAGTACTTC	CASSNDPRGSYEQYF
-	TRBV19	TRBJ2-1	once	TGTGCCAGTCGGACTGGCAATGAGCAGTTCTTC	CASRTGNEQFF
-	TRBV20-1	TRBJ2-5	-	TGCAGGGGGGGGACACCCCAAGGGGAGACCCAGTACTTC	CRGGTPQGETQYF
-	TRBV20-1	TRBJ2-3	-	TGCAGTGCTAGAGCGGGGGAAGTCGGAGATACGCAGTATTTT	CSARAGEVGDTQYF
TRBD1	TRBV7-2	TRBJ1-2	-	TGTGCCAGCAGCTCGGGACAGGGGTCGGGCTACACCTTC	CASSSGQGSGYTF
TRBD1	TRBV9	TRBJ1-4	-	TGTGCCAGCAGCGTCGGACAGGGATGGACTGAAAAACTGTTTTTT	CASSVGQGWTEKLFF
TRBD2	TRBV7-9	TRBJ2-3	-	TGTGCCAGCAGCTTGGGACTAGCAATCGCAGATACGCAGTATTTT	CASSLGLAIADTQYF
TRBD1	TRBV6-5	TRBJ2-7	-	TGTGCCAGCAGATGGGACAGGGTGGGCGAGCAGTACTTC	CASRWDRVGEQYF
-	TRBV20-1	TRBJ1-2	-	TGCAGTGCTAGTACCAGGGACTACGGCTACACCTTC	CSASTRDYGYTF
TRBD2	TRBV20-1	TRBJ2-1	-	TGCAGTGCCGTACTAGCGGGGGGGCCGCATGAGCAGTTCTTC	CSAVLAGGPHEQFF
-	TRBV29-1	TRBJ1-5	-	TGCAGCGTCAGGGACAGCAATCAGCCCCAGCATTTT	CSVRDSNQPQHF
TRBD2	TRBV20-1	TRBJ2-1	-	TGCAGTGCTAGATTACTAGCGGGGGGCCATAGCTCCTACAATGAGCAGTTCTTC	CSARLLAGGHSSYNEQFF
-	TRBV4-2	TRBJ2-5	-	TGTGCCAGCAGTCGCTCGGGTACCCAGTACTTC	CASSRSGTQYF
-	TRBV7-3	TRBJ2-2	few	TGTGCCAGCAGCCCCCAATCTGGGGCCGGGGAGCTGTTTTTT	CASSPQSGAGELFF
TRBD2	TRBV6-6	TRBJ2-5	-	TGTGCCAGCACCGGGAGGAGGGGCCAAGAGACCCAGTACTTC	CASTGRRGQETQYF
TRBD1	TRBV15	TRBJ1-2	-	TGTGCCACCAGCTTAACGGGACAGCCTACTAACTATGGCTACACCTTC	CATSLTGQPTNYGYTF
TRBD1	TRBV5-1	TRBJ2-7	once	TGCGCCAGCAGCTGGGGACAGGGGTTGGACGAGCAGTACTTC	CASSWGQGLDEQYF
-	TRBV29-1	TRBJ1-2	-	TGCAGCGTTGGGAGAGGAACCTATGCCTACACCTTC	CSVGRGTYAYTF
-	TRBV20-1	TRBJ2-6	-	TGCAGTGCTAGAGTCCCTGCTGGGGCCAACGTCCTGACTTTC	CSARVPAGANVLTF
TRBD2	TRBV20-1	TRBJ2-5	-	TGCAGTGCTAGGAAGGGACTAGCGGGGATACTGACCCAGTACTTC	CSARKGLAGILTQYF
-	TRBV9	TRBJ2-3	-	TGTGCCAGCAGCGTAGAGGAAAGGGCCGTACTAGATACGCAGTATTTT	CASSVEERAVLDTQYF
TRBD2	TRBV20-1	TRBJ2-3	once	TGCAGTGCTAGTACTAGCGGGGGTCGAGCAGATACGCAGTATTTT	CSASTSGGRADTQYF
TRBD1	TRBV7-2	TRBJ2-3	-	TGTGCCAGCAGCTCGCAGACAGGGGCAGATACGCAGTATTTT	CASSSQTGADTQYF
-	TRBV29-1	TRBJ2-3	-	TGCAGCGCGGGGCTAGATACGCAGTATTTT	CSAGLDTQYF
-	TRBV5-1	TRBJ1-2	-	TGCGCCAGCAGCTTGGAGAGCAGGGCTGGCTACACCTTC	CASSLESRAGYTF
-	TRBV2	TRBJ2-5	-	TGTGCCAGCAGTGAAGGGCTAATCGGGACCCAGTACTTC	CASSEGLIGTQYF
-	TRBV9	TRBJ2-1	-	TGTGCCAGCAGCGTAGTTGGAGATTCCTACAATGAGCAGTTCTTC	CASSVVGDSYNEQFF
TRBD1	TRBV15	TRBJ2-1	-	TGTGCCACCAGCAGACAACAGGGGAATGAGCAGTTCTTC	CATSRQQGNEQFF
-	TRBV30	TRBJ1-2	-	TGTGCCTGGAGTAGCTCCGGCCTCTATGGCTACACCTTC	CAWSSSGLYGYTF
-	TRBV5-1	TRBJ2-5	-	TGCGCCAGCAGCTTGGCGTCGACAGGCCAAGAGACCCAGTACTTC	CASSLASTGQETQYF
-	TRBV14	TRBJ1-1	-	TGTGCCAGCAGCCAAGGTAGGGAAGCTTTCTTT	CASSQGREAFF